This note documents a single TCR beta chain sequence. Per the study methods: Estimation of nucleated cell counts relied on the amplification of reference gene primers. The table came from immunoSEQ multiplex PCR; TCRdb's copy has only in-frame clones and leaves some out. That table gives V, J and clone size, and the DNA gave D and trimming. The sample consists of 50,000 or so clones, roughly 84% of them appearing once. This record belongs to a study of blood T cell repertoires in COVID-19. On the study more broadly: Donors in the United States, Italy and Spain gave samples during acute or convalescent COVID-19. In each case, the material was cDNA or gDNA derived from T cells, B-cell-depleted T cells, or PBMCs.

Sequenced: peripheral blood. The sequence came from a man aged 50 to 59 with active COVID-19.

Here the CDR3 DNA reads TGTGCCAGCAGCCTAAGCGGGACCAACACTGAAGCTTTCTTT. This translates into CASSLSGTNTEAFF. The chain couples TRBV9 to TRBJ1-1, with a weak D call TRBD1 (5 bases). The V and J ends lost 4 bases and 2 bases respectively, with 12 bases between them. The CDR3 runs 14 residues. CDR1 is SGDLS and CDR2 is YYNGEE in the germline V gene.